The 15 T cell receptor beta chains given below trace back to one sample, sequenced in a study of shared clonotypes between healthy human individuals. The assay was immunoSEQ multiplex PCR, and TCRdb's table has in-frame clones only and misses some. The sample includes over 2 million clones, 90% to 95% of them seen just once. The sample taken for sequencing was naive CD4+ T cells sorted from blood. Described subset: CD45RA+ positively selected. These receptors all stem from a man between 18 and 29 years old in good health.

This clone is a singleton in its sample. Other DNA sequences in this specimen translate into the identical CDR3. This rearrangement joins TRBV9 to TRBJ2-3; 9 nucleotides match TRBD2. V lost 2 bases, J lost 0 bases, and 1 base stayed unmatched. Looked up from germline, CDR1 is SGDLS and CDR2 is YYNGEE. The CDR3 length is 15 residues. The CDR3 reads CASSVSGGSTDTQYF. The CDR3 DNA is TGTGCCAGCAGCGTGAGCGGGGGGAGCACAGATACGCAGTATTTT. Full variable domain (remainder filled in from reference TRBV9 and TRBJ2-3): DSGVTQTPKHLITATGQRVTLRCSPRSGDLSVYWYQQSLDQGLQFLIQYYNGEERAKGNILERFSAQQFPDLHSELNLSSLELGDSALYFCASSVSGGSTDTQYFGPGTRLTVL.

The chain carries TRBV5-4 and TRBJ2-2; 8 bases match TRBD2. The CDR3 runs to 16 residues. Germline V CDR1 and CDR2: SGHNT, YYREEE (reference sequence). Trimming cost V 1 base and J 6 bases; bases outside gene matches: 8. The CDR3 here is CASSLFRRGAAGELFF. For the CDR3, the DNA is TGTGCCAGCAGCTTGTTTCGGCGGGGGGCTGCCGGGGAGCTGTTTTTT.

The J gene is TRBJ1-2, the V gene TRBV7-2, with D maybe TRBD1 (5 bases). CDR3 size: 15 residues. V gave up 5 bases and J gave up 8 bases, with 21 bases separating them. Germline CDR1 and CDR2: SGHTA and FQGNSA. The CDR3 nucleotides are TGTGCCAGCAGCACCTGGGACGGCCTTGGGGGAGGCTACACCTTC. As protein: CASSTWDGLGGGYTF.

For the CDR3, the DNA is TGTGCCATCACCGGGGACATTGGAAACACCATATATTTT. Translated: CAITGDIGNTIYF. The chain employs TRBV10-3 and TRBJ1-3; possibly TRBD1 for D (6 bases). The V gene lost 7 bases and the J gene lost 3 bases, with 10 bases spanning the gap. CDR3 length: 13 amino acids. CDR1 is ENHRY and CDR2 is SYGVKD in the germline V gene.

As to this clone: The same CDR3 also results from other DNA sequences found in this sample. The rearrangement uses TRBV30 and TRBJ2-1, with 7 bases matching TRBD2. Per germline, CDR1 GTSNPN and CDR2 SVGIG (reference sequence). The CDR3 has 15 amino acids. J gave up 6 bases and V 0 bases, and 8 bases lay outside the gene matches. The DNA of the CDR3 is TGTGCCTGGAGTGTTCGGGCGGGAGCGGGCAATGAGCAGTTCTTC. Amino acid sequence: CAWSVRAGAGNEQFF.

V and J are TRBV27 and TRBJ2-7; 8 bases agree with TRBD1. The CDR3 runs to 15 residues. The junction had 17 bases not matched to a gene; V was cut back by 4 bases and J by 12 bases. In germline, CDR1 is MNHEY, CDR2 SMNVEV (reference sequence). In DNA, the CDR3 is TGTGCCAGCAGTTCCGGACGCAGGGGGCATTTTAATCGGTACTTC. It is translated as CASSSGRRGHFNRYF.

The chain carries TRBV7-2 and TRBJ2-7, with a tentative D call TRBD2 (5 bases). This CDR3 spans 14 amino acids. V lost 5 bases and J 3 bases, leaving 14 bases between the germline ends. Per germline, CDR1 SGHTA and CDR2 FQGNSA. CDR3 bases: TGTGCCAGCAGCGTCGGTGGAGGAAGCTACGAGCAGTACTTC. Amino acid sequence: CASSVGGGSYEQYF.

The genes are TRBV7-2 and TRBJ1-6; D remains unclear. The CDR3 is made up of 17 amino acids. Germline V gives CDR1 SGHTA, CDR2 FQGNSA. The V gene lost 1 base and the J gene lost 4 bases, with 14 bases spanning the gap. The CDR3: CASSLVRAGRYNSPLHF. The CDR3 coding sequence is TGTGCCAGCAGCTTAGTTAGGGCCGGTCGGTATAATTCACCCCTCCACTTT.

The gene calls are TRBV7-9 and TRBJ2-7; D perhaps matches TRBD2 (6 bases). With 10 bases removed from V and 7 bases from J, the gap between germline ends came to 23 bases. The germline gives CDR1 SEHNR, CDR2 FQNEAQ (reference sequence). The CDR3 is 14 amino acids. Here the CDR3 DNA reads TGTGCCACCAGAAAATCGGGACTGAGCATTGAGCAGTACTTC. Its translation: CATRKSGLSIEQYF.

The gene calls are TRBV5-1 and TRBJ2-5, with D possibly matching TRBD2 (5 bases). From germline, CDR1 is SGHRS and CDR2 YFSETQ. The V and J ends lost 0 bases and 1 base respectively, with 10 bases between them. The CDR3 sequence is 15 residues long. The CDR3 nucleotides read TGCGCCAGCAGCTTGGCCAGAGGGCCCCAAGAGACCCAGTACTTC. Protein: CASSLARGPQETQYF.

As concerns this clone: Different DNA sequences within this sample yield the same CDR3. The rearrangement joins TRBV5-1 to TRBJ1-4; 8 bases match TRBD1. Looked up from germline, CDR1 is SGHRS and CDR2 is YFSETQ. There are 15 residues in the CDR3. The V gene end was trimmed by 5 bases and the J gene end by 0 bases; junction bases not matched to a gene: 3. In DNA, the CDR3 is TGCGCCAGCAGAGGACAGGGTACAACTAATGAAAAACTGTTTTTT. Its translation is CASRGQGTTNEKLFF.

The V call is TRBV2, the J call TRBJ2-7, with 13 bases fitting TRBD2. With V trimmed by 8 bases and J by 5 bases, 0 bases remained unmatched. The CDR3 runs 12 residues. The germline V gene has CDR1 SNHLY and CDR2 FYNNEI. DNA of the CDR3: TGTGCCAGCGGACTAGCGGGGGACGAGCAGTACTTC. As protein: CASGLAGDEQYF.

The chain has TRBV6-1 and TRBJ2-6, with D unresolved. Looked up from germline, CDR1 is MNHNS and CDR2 is SASEGT. V gave up 3 bases and J gave up 1 base, with 16 bases separating them. This CDR3 has 18 amino acids. This CDR3 is CASSDRIIFTSGANVLTF. CDR3 DNA: TGTGCCAGCAGTGACAGAATTATTTTTACTTCTGGGGCCAACGTCCTGACTTTC.

The gene calls are TRBV30 and TRBJ1-5; possibly TRBD1 for D (5 bases). The CDR3 is 16 residues long. Germline V gives CDR1 GTSNPN, CDR2 SVGIG (reference sequence). Deletions cut 2 bases from V and 3 bases from J, with 17 bases between. The CDR3 DNA reads TGTGCCTGGAGTTTACGGGGGAGTCGCGACAATCAGCCCCAGCATTTT. Its translation: CAWSLRGSRDNQPQHF. The complete variable domain, with remaining parts taken from reference TRBV30 and TRBJ1-5, reads SQTIHQWPATLVQPVGSPLSLECTVEGTSNPNLYWYRQAAGRGLQLLFYSVGIGQISSEVPQNLSASRPQDRQFILSSKKLLLSDSGFYLCAWSLRGSRDNQPQHFGDGTRLSIL.

This sequence joins TRBV18 and TRBJ2-3; D is ambiguous. Trimming left V 6 bases short and J 2 bases short, with 6 bases between. The CDR3 contains 12 residues. CDR1 is KGHSH, CDR2 LQKENI, per germline. CDR3 region: CASSKFTDTQYF. CDR3 DNA sequence: TGTGCCAGCTCGAAATTCACAGATACGCAGTATTTT.